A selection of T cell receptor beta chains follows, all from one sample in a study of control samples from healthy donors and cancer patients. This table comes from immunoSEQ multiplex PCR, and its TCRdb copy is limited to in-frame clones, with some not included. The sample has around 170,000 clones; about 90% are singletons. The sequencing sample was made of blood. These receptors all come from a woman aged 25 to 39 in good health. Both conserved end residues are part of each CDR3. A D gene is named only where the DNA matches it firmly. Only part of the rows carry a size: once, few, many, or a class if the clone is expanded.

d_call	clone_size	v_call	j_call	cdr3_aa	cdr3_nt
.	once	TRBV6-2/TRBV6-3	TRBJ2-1	CASSYRVGNEQFF	TGTGCCAGCAGTTATAGGGTCGGGAATGAGCAGTTCTTC
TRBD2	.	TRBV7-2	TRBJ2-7	CASSLLAGGPNEQYF	TGTGCCAGCAGCTTACTAGCGGGAGGGCCAAACGAGCAGTACTTC
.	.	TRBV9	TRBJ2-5	CASSVGLGLQETQYF	TGTGCCAGCAGCGTAGGTTTGGGACTCCAAGAGACCCAGTACTTC
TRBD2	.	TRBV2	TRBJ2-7	CASSEAPELAGPHEQYF	TGTGCCAGCAGTGAAGCGCCGGAACTAGCGGGGCCCCACGAGCAGTACTTC
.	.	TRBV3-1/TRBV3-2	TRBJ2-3	CASSQDLGQSTDTQYF	TGTGCCAGCAGCCAAGATCTGGGGCAGAGCACAGATACGCAGTATTTT
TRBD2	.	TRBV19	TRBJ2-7	CASSGGGRPSYEQYF	TGTGCCAGTAGTGGGGGGGGACGGCCATCCTACGAGCAGTACTTC
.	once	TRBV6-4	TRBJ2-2	CASSVRGTGELFF	TGTGCCAGCAGTGTGAGGGGGACCGGGGAGCTGTTTTTT
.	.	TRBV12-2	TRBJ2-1	CASRLAGYYSYNEQFF	TGTGCAAGTCGCTTAGCCGGGTATTACTCCTACAATGAGCAGTTCTTC
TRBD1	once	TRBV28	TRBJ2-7	CASSFWALGQGNYEQYF	TGTGCCAGCAGTTTTTGGGCCCTGGGACAGGGGAACTACGAGCAGTACTTC
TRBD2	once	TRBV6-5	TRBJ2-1	CASSRGLAGRNEQFF	TGTGCCAGCAGCCGAGGACTAGCGGGACGAAATGAGCAGTTCTTC
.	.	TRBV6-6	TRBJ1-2	CASSPGGGEGYGYTF	TGTGCCAGCAGTCCCGGCGGGGGAGAGGGCTATGGCTACACCTTC
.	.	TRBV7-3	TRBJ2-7	CANRGGLQDEQYF	TGTGCCAACCGAGGGGGGCTTCAGGACGAGCAGTACTTC
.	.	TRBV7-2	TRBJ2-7	CASSGPTRGEEKQYF	TGTGCCAGCAGCGGCCCGACTAGGGGGGAAGAGAAGCAGTACTTC
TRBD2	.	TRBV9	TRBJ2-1	CASSPIGGTSGRSSYNEQFF	TGTGCCAGCAGCCCTATCGGGGGGACTAGCGGGAGGAGCTCCTACAATGAGCAGTTCTTC
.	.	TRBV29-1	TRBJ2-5	CSVGAGQTIQETQYF	TGCAGCGTTGGGGCGGGACAGACTATACAAGAGACCCAGTACTTC
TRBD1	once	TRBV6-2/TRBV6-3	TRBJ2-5	CASSSAGTGEETQYF	TGTGCCAGCAGTTCCGCTGGGACAGGGGAGGAGACCCAGTACTTC
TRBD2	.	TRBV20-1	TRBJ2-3	CSASSGTRARDTQYF	TGCAGTGCTAGTAGTGGGACTAGAGCCCGAGATACGCAGTATTTT
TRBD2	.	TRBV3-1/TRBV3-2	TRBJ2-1	CASSQSSAGRNEQFF	TGTGCCAGCAGCCAATCTTCAGCGGGAAGGAATGAGCAGTTCTTC
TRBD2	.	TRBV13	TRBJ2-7	CASSLAGGPGEQYF	TGTGCCAGCAGCTTAGCGGGAGGGCCGGGTGAGCAGTACTTC
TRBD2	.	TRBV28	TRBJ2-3	CASSQLALTSTDTQYF	TGTGCCAGCAGCCAACTAGCGCTGACTAGCACAGATACGCAGTATTTT
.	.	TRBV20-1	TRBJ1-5	CSASTGARGQPQHF	TGCAGTGCTAGTACGGGGGCTCGAGGTCAGCCCCAGCATTTT
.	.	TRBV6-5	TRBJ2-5	CASSYTSGARETQYF	TGTGCCAGCAGTTACACCTCAGGGGCGCGAGAGACCCAGTACTTC
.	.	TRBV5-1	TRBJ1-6	CASSGSQGLQSPLHF	TGCGCCAGCAGCGGGTCCCAGGGTCTACAATCACCCCTCCACTTT
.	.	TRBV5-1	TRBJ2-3	CASSLGSGLNIDTQYF	TGCGCCAGCAGCTTGGGATCGGGACTTAACATTGATACGCAGTATTTT
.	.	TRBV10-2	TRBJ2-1	CASSGLTVLGNEQFF	TGCGCCAGCAGTGGACTGACTGTACTTGGTAATGAGCAGTTCTTC